This T cell receptor beta chain stems from a study of blood T cell repertoires in COVID-19. Overall study context: Acute and convalescent COVID-19 samples came from the United States, Italy and Spain.

The CDR3 sequence is 13 residues long. V dropped 3 bases and J dropped 6 bases, with 8 bases sitting between them. Profiling relied on immunoSEQ multiplex PCR, and the TCRdb table lists in-frame clones only, not all of them. The sample contains roughly 180,000 clones, roughly 82% of which appear only once. Individuals drawn from around 25 US areas were about 18 to 95 years old. Clinical history as reported by participants underpinned cohort assignment. The sequenced sample was PBMCs or T cells enriched from blood (not recorded which). The rearrangement links TRBV12-3 or TRBV12-4 to TRBJ1-4; a weak D match, TRBD1 (5 bases). This TCR was sampled from a man aged 35 to 55 who had recovered from COVID-19. The CDR3 loop reads CASSLGGYEKLFF. The CDR3 DNA follows: TGTGCCAGCAGTTTGGGGGGGTATGAAAAACTGTTTTTT.